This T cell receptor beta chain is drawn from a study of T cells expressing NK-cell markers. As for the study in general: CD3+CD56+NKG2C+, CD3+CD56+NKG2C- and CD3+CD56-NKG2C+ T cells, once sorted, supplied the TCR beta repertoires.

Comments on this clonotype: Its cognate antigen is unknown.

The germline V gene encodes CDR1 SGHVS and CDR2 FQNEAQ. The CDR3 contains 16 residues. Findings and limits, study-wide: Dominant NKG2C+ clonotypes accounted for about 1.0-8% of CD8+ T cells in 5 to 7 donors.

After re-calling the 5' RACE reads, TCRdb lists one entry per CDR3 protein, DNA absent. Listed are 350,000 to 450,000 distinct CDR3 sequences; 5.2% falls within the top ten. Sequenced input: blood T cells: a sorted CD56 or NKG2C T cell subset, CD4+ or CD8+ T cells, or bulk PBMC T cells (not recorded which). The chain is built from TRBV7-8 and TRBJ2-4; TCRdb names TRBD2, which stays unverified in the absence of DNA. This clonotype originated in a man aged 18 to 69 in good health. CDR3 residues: CASSLARSRIENIQYF.